The 17 T cell receptor beta chains presented below share a single source sample, sequenced in a study of CD8 T cells in Susac syndrome (dated by TCRdb to about 2019). Libraries were prepared through the immunoSEQ multiplex PCR assay. RNA was extracted using the RNeasy kit, and roughly 0.5 to 1 microgram was reverse transcribed with random hexamers. TCRdb took the public reads, trimmed them with fastp at Q25, ran MiXCR for clone calling and kept in-frame beta chains. Records with the same CDR3 protein are collapsed into one entry carrying the most frequent genes and DNA. Across this sample there are roughly 330,000 distinct CDR3 sequences, with approximately 90% seen only once. About 0.07% of the sample is in the top ten clones. Sequencing used CD4+ T cells from PBMCs. These receptor sequences come from a human donor with multiple sclerosis.

The chain combines TRBV5-1 with TRBJ2-5, with D tentatively TRBD1 or TRBD2 (6 bases each). The CDR3 is made up of 16 amino acids. V was trimmed by 0 bases and J by 2 bases, leaving 14 bases between them. The V gene's germline CDR1 is SGHRS and CDR2 YFSETQ. CDR3 nucleotide sequence: TGCGCCAGCAGCTTGGTAGTCTGGGGGGCACAAGAGACCCAGTACTTC. Encoded protein: CASSLVVWGAQETQYF.

The chain's CDR3 is CASSLGLGAGVETQYF. Here the CDR3 DNA reads TGTGCCAGCAGCTTAGGGTTGGGAGCAGGGGTTGAGACCCAGTACTTC. V gene TRBV7-6 combines with J gene TRBJ2-5; possibly TRBD1 for D (6 bases). Trimming stripped 1 base from V and 5 bases from J, with 17 bases between. The CDR3 consists of 16 residues. The V gene's germline CDR1 is SGHVS and CDR2 FNYEAQ.

This rearrangement joins TRBV29-1 to TRBJ2-5, with 8 bases lining up with TRBD1. J lost 3 bases, V lost 4 bases, and 7 bases had no gene match. This CDR3 has 14 amino acids. Looked up from germline, CDR1 is SQVTM and CDR2 is ANQGSEA. CDR3 DNA sequence: TGCAGCGTTGCCCCGGACAGGGAGAAAGAGACCCAGTACTTC. Protein sequence: CSVAPDREKETQYF.

The gene calls are TRBV7-9 and TRBJ2-5, with D hard to call. This CDR3 has 14 residues. V lost 5 bases to trimming and J lost 1 base, with 11 bases between them. Germline values: CDR1 SEHNR, CDR2 FQNEAQ (reference sequence). The CDR3 nucleotides are TGTGCCAGCAGCCACCGCTCCCGCCAAGAGACCCAGTACTTC. This sequence encodes CASSHRSRQETQYF.

The chain employs TRBV6-1 and TRBJ1-5, with D perhaps TRBD1 (6 bases). Trimming removed 6 bases at V and 0 bases at J, with 6 bases between. CDR3 length: 13 residues. The germline V gene has CDR1 MNHNS and CDR2 SASEGT. CDR3 amino acids: CASRGASNQPQHF. The CDR3 DNA sequence: TGTGCCAGCAGGGGGGCTAGCAATCAGCCCCAGCATTTT.

CDR3 sequence: CASSPWPTEAFF. The CDR3 DNA follows: TGTGCCAGCAGCCCGTGGCCCACTGAAGCTTTCTTT. The chain employs TRBV7-9 and TRBJ1-1; D not certain. CDR3 length equals 12 residues. CDR1 SEHNR and CDR2 FQNEAQ come from the germline V gene (reference sequence). The ends were cut back, 5 bases at V and 4 bases at J, with 8 bases in the middle.

The chain couples TRBV7-9 to TRBJ1-3; D remains unclear. V lost 7 bases and J lost 2, with 9 bases in between. The CDR3 contains 13 residues. Germline V CDR1 and CDR2: SEHNR, FQNEAQ (reference sequence). The CDR3 loop reads CASTPVAGNTIYF. CDR3 nucleotide sequence: TGTGCCAGCACACCAGTGGCTGGAAACACCATATATTTT.

The chain employs TRBV5-1 and TRBJ2-2, with a tentative D call TRBD2 (5 bases). Germline values: CDR1 SGHRS, CDR2 YFSETQ. V was cut by 5 bases and J by 1 base, with 12 bases left in between. The length of the CDR3 is 15 residues. CDR3 amino acids: CASSRLAKNTGELFF. The CDR3 DNA sequence: TGCGCCAGCAGTCGATTAGCGAAGAACACCGGGGAGCTGTTTTTT.

This clonotype was counted between two and nine times. The DNA of the CDR3 is TGTGCCAGTAGTCCTCGGGAGCTAAAAAACATTCAGTACTTC. It encodes CASSPRELKNIQYF. The chain couples TRBV19 to TRBJ2-4; maybe TRBD2 (6 bases). The V gene lost 5 bases and the J gene lost 4 bases, with 12 bases spanning the gap. The germline V gene has CDR1 LNHDA and CDR2 SQIVND (reference sequence). The CDR3 totals 14 residues. Based on the CDR3 plus reference TRBV19 and TRBJ2-4, the full variable domain is DGGITQSPKYLFRKEGQNVTLSCEQNLNHDAMYWYRQDPGQGLRLIYYSQIVNDFQKGDIAEGYSVSREKKESFPLTVTSAQKNPTAFYLCASSPRELKNIQYFGAGTRLSVL.

V gene TRBV3-1 combines with J gene TRBJ2-3; 10 bases fit TRBD2. This CDR3 region has 16 residues. V shed 4 bases, J shed 5 bases, and the junction held 9 bases outside the gene matches. CDR1 is LGHDT and CDR2 is YNNKEL in the germline V gene (reference sequence). The CDR3 spells CASSLSERGGGDTQYF. CDR3 in DNA: TGTGCCAGCAGCCTCTCGGAGCGGGGGGGCGGAGATACGCAGTATTTT.

V is TRBV7-8 and J is TRBJ1-2; D remains unclear. This CDR3 spans 13 amino acids. Germline V gene lookup returns CDR1 SGHVS and CDR2 FQNEAQ. V was shortened by 3 bases and J by 2 bases, with 7 bases between the two germline ends. CDR3 region: CASSLEQNYGYTF. The CDR3 nucleotides read TGTGCCAGCAGCTTGGAGCAAAACTATGGCTACACCTTC.

This chain uses TRBV2 with TRBJ2-1; perhaps TRBD2 as D (5 bases). The CDR3 has 17 amino acids. In germline, CDR1 is SNHLY, CDR2 FYNNEI. The V end lost 7 bases, the J end lost 6 bases, and 25 bases lay between the germline ends. As DNA, the CDR3 is TGTGCCAGCAAAATAAGGCTTTCAACGGGAATAAGCAATGAGCAGTTCTTC. This encodes CASKIRLSTGISNEQFF.

This rearrangement joins TRBV7-2 to TRBJ2-6; D call uncertain. The CDR3 extends over 18 amino acids. V lost 1 base, J lost 4 bases, and 17 bases lay in between. Germline CDR1 reads SGHTA; CDR2 reads FQGNSA. The CDR3, as DNA: TGTGCCAGCAGCTTAGAGCAGTGGGGTCTGCGGGGGGCCAACGTCCTGACTTTC. Translation: CASSLEQWGLRGANVLTF.

V is TRBV3-1 and J is TRBJ2-7; no clear D. This CDR3 region has 15 residues. The germline V gene has CDR1 LGHDT and CDR2 YNNKEL (reference sequence). Trimming took off 4 bases at V and 0 bases at J, with 13 bases between the two ends. The CDR3, as DNA: TGTGCCAGCAGCCCCGTGACTCCTGGCTCCTACGAGCAGTACTTC. It yields the protein CASSPVTPGSYEQYF.

This sequence joins TRBV19 and TRBJ1-2, with D possibly matching TRBD1 (6 bases). CDR1 LNHDA and CDR2 SQIVND come from the germline V gene (reference sequence). This CDR3 contains 14 residues. Trimming pared 5 bases from V and 0 bases from J, leaving 10 bases between. In DNA form, the CDR3 reads TGTGCCAGTAGTCGACAGGAGACTAACTATGGCTACACCTTC. This codes for CASSRQETNYGYTF. The full variable domain, rest sourced from reference TRBV19 and TRBJ1-2, is DGGITQSPKYLFRKEGQNVTLSCEQNLNHDAMYWYRQDPGQGLRLIYYSQIVNDFQKGDIAEGYSVSREKKESFPLTVTSAQKNPTAFYLCASSRQETNYGYTFGSGTRLTVV.

This chain connects TRBV4-1 to TRBJ2-7, with 7 bases lining up with TRBD2. Germline V gene sequence: CDR1 MGHRA, CDR2 YSYEKL. V was clipped by 1 base and J by 0 bases; unmatched bases: 9. The CDR3 consists of 17 residues. This CDR3 reads CASSQGEGLSSSYEQYF. The DNA of the CDR3 is TGCGCCAGCAGCCAAGGGGAGGGGCTCTCGAGCTCCTACGAGCAGTACTTC.

This chain links TRBV12-3 or TRBV12-4 with TRBJ2-1; no clear D. The CDR3 sequence is 14 residues long. V was cut by 4 bases and J by 2 bases, with 9 bases left in between. Here the CDR3 DNA reads TGTGCCAGCAGTTCCATCAACCCCTACAATGAGCAGTTCTTC. Its translation is CASSSINPYNEQFF.